The rows below give T cell receptor beta chains drawn from one sample of a study of cytomegalovirus exposure and HLA in healthy donors. Repertoires were generated with immunoSEQ multiplex PCR, while TCRdb's copy carries only in-frame clones and drops some. Of under 150,000 clones listed, approximately 81% are singletons. Material for sequencing was PBMCs. The receptors come from a man aged 18 to 29 in good health and CMV-seronegative. Both conserved end residues are part of each CDR3. The order of the fields is J gene, clone size, V gene, D gene, CDR3 DNA, CDR3 protein. The D gene is left open where the match is weak. A clone size is listed for some rows: how often the clone was seen (once, few, many), or a class if it is expanded.

j_gene: TRBJ2-3
abundance: .
v_gene: TRBV11-2
d_gene: .
CDR3nt: TGTGCCAGCAGCTTCCACTCCTATACGCAGTATTTT
CDR3aa: CASSFHSYTQYF

j_gene: TRBJ1-5
abundance: .
v_gene: TRBV7-9
d_gene: TRBD1
CDR3nt: TGTGCCAGCAGCCGTATGGGACAGGGCAATCAGCCCCAGCATTTT
CDR3aa: CASSRMGQGNQPQHF

j_gene: TRBJ1-2
abundance: once
v_gene: TRBV7-2
d_gene: .
CDR3nt: TGTGCCAGCAGCATACGGGGCTATGGCTACACCTTC
CDR3aa: CASSIRGYGYTF

j_gene: TRBJ2-6
abundance: .
v_gene: TRBV2
d_gene: .
CDR3nt: TGTGCCAGCAGTGGCAGTCTCGCCTCTGGGGCCAACGTCCTGACTTTC
CDR3aa: CASSGSLASGANVLTF

j_gene: TRBJ1-3
abundance: once
v_gene: TRBV2
d_gene: .
CDR3nt: TGTGCCAGCAGTGTCTTACCAGGGGCGCAGGGAAACACCATATATTTT
CDR3aa: CASSVLPGAQGNTIYF

j_gene: TRBJ1-2
abundance: .
v_gene: TRBV6-1
d_gene: .
CDR3nt: TGTGCCAGCAGTGAAAGATGGTTAGCGGGGTCCTATGGCTACACCTTC
CDR3aa: CASSERWLAGSYGYTF

j_gene: TRBJ2-7
abundance: .
v_gene: TRBV19
d_gene: TRBD1
CDR3nt: TGTGCCAGTAGTATCCGGGGGACAGGGGGCTGGAGCGAGCAGTACTTC
CDR3aa: CASSIRGTGGWSEQYF

j_gene: TRBJ2-3
abundance: .
v_gene: TRBV5-1
d_gene: .
CDR3nt: TGCGCCAGCAGCGTGGTCGTTGGCAGGTCGGGGGATACGCAGTATTTT
CDR3aa: CASSVVVGRSGDTQYF

j_gene: TRBJ2-6
abundance: .
v_gene: TRBV30
d_gene: .
CDR3nt: TGTGCCTGGATTATGCCTCTCGGGTCTGGGGCCAACGTCCTGACTTTC
CDR3aa: CAWIMPLGSGANVLTF

j_gene: TRBJ2-7
abundance: few
v_gene: TRBV7-6
d_gene: TRBD1
CDR3nt: TGTGCCAGCAGCTTAGAGGCCGGGACAGGGGCCAACGAGCAGTACTTC
CDR3aa: CASSLEAGTGANEQYF

j_gene: TRBJ1-6
abundance: .
v_gene: TRBV19
d_gene: .
CDR3nt: TGTGCCAGTACCCTATTAATACCGTCGGATTCACCCCTCCACTTT
CDR3aa: CASTLLIPSDSPLHF

j_gene: TRBJ1-6
abundance: .
v_gene: TRBV5-1
d_gene: .
CDR3nt: TGCGCCAGCAGCTTGGCGCAGGGGACAAATTCACCCCTCCACTTT
CDR3aa: CASSLAQGTNSPLHF

j_gene: TRBJ2-5
abundance: .
v_gene: TRBV30
d_gene: TRBD2
CDR3nt: TGTGCCTGGAGTGTCCTGACTAGCGCCCCCATAAAGACCCAGTACTTC
CDR3aa: CAWSVLTSAPIKTQYF

j_gene: TRBJ1-1
abundance: .
v_gene: TRBV30
d_gene: TRBD1
CDR3nt: TGTGCCTGGAGTGTTGGACAGGGGGTGAACACTGAAGCTTTCTTT
CDR3aa: CAWSVGQGVNTEAFF

j_gene: TRBJ2-4
abundance: .
v_gene: TRBV7-2
d_gene: .
CDR3nt: TGTGCCAGCAGCTCCTTAGCGGAACTAGCCAAAAACATTCAGTACTTC
CDR3aa: CASSSLAELAKNIQYF

j_gene: TRBJ1-2
abundance: .
v_gene: TRBV9
d_gene: .
CDR3nt: TGTGCCAGCAGCGTAGCGGAGGCCGAGGGCTACACCTTC
CDR3aa: CASSVAEAEGYTF

j_gene: TRBJ2-6
abundance: .
v_gene: TRBV28
d_gene: .
CDR3nt: TGTGCCAGCAGTCAACAGGGCGCTGGGGCCAACGTCCTGACTTTC
CDR3aa: CASSQQGAGANVLTF

j_gene: TRBJ2-7
abundance: .
v_gene: TRBV11-2
d_gene: .
CDR3nt: TGTGCCAGCAGCTCTGGGTGGTACGGGACTCCAACCTACGAGCAGTACTTC
CDR3aa: CASSSGWYGTPTYEQYF

j_gene: TRBJ2-1
abundance: .
v_gene: TRBV11-2
d_gene: TRBD1
CDR3nt: TGTGCCAGCCGCACCCCCAGGGGGCCCCGTCTTGAGCAGTTCTTC
CDR3aa: CASRTPRGPRLEQFF

j_gene: TRBJ2-5
abundance: .
v_gene: TRBV6-1
d_gene: .
CDR3nt: TGTGCCAGCAGTGAAAATTCTTGGGCGGGACAAGAGACCCAGTACTTC
CDR3aa: CASSENSWAGQETQYF

j_gene: TRBJ2-3
abundance: few
v_gene: TRBV14
d_gene: TRBD2
CDR3nt: TGTGCCAGCAGCCTGACTGGGACTAGCGCTAGCACAGATACGCAGTATTTT
CDR3aa: CASSLTGTSASTDTQYF

j_gene: TRBJ1-5
abundance: .
v_gene: TRBV10-3
d_gene: .
CDR3nt: TGTGCCGTCGCGGTCGATAGCAATCAGCCCCAGCATTTT
CDR3aa: CAVAVDSNQPQHF

j_gene: TRBJ2-5
abundance: .
v_gene: TRBV28
d_gene: TRBD2
CDR3nt: TGTGCCAGCAGTTCTAGCGGGGGAAATCAAGAGACCCAGTACTTC
CDR3aa: CASSSSGGNQETQYF

j_gene: TRBJ2-3
abundance: once
v_gene: TRBV7-6
d_gene: TRBD2
CDR3nt: TGTGCCAGCAGAAGACTAGCGGGGTTCACAGATACGCAGTATTTT
CDR3aa: CASRRLAGFTDTQYF

j_gene: TRBJ2-7
abundance: .
v_gene: TRBV27
d_gene: .
CDR3nt: TGTGCCAGCAGGGGTTACAGCAATTCCTACGAGCAGTACTTC
CDR3aa: CASRGYSNSYEQYF

j_gene: TRBJ1-5
abundance: .
v_gene: TRBV5-4
d_gene: .
CDR3nt: TGTGCCAGCAGCCTCGCGGGTGGCAATCAGCCCCAGCATTTT
CDR3aa: CASSLAGGNQPQHF

j_gene: TRBJ1-1
abundance: .
v_gene: TRBV18
d_gene: .
CDR3nt: TGTGCCAGCTCACCGGGACATACGAACACTGAAGCTTTCTTT
CDR3aa: CASSPGHTNTEAFF

j_gene: TRBJ2-5
abundance: .
v_gene: TRBV5-1
d_gene: TRBD2
CDR3nt: TGCGCCAGCAGCTTGGCCGCAAGCGGGGCTTTACAAGAGACCCAGTACTTC
CDR3aa: CASSLAASGALQETQYF

j_gene: TRBJ1-6
abundance: .
v_gene: TRBV13
d_gene: .
CDR3nt: TGTGCCAGCAGCTTACGGGGGGGTTTTAATTCACCCCTCCACTTT
CDR3aa: CASSLRGGFNSPLHF

j_gene: TRBJ1-1
abundance: .
v_gene: TRBV19
d_gene: .
CDR3nt: TGTGCCAGTATACCCGGCCCGGTACGGGGCACTGAAGCTTTCTTT
CDR3aa: CASIPGPVRGTEAFF

j_gene: TRBJ2-5
abundance: .
v_gene: TRBV29-1
d_gene: .
CDR3nt: TGCAGCGTTGAGGGGCGTTTCCAAGAGACCCAGTACTTC
CDR3aa: CSVEGRFQETQYF

j_gene: TRBJ1-1
abundance: .
v_gene: TRBV9
d_gene: TRBD1
CDR3nt: TGTGCCAGCAGGGCAGGGGGCGTGAGCACTGAAGCTTTCTTT
CDR3aa: CASRAGGVSTEAFF

j_gene: TRBJ1-5
abundance: .
v_gene: TRBV7-9
d_gene: .
CDR3nt: TGTGCCAGCAGCTGGGACACCCCCAATCAGCCCCAGCATTTT
CDR3aa: CASSWDTPNQPQHF

j_gene: TRBJ2-3
abundance: .
v_gene: TRBV13
d_gene: TRBD2
CDR3nt: TGTGCCAGCAGCTTTTTTGTCCGGGGGGGAGACACAGATACGCAGTATTTT
CDR3aa: CASSFFVRGGDTDTQYF

j_gene: TRBJ1-4
abundance: .
v_gene: TRBV5-4
d_gene: TRBD1
CDR3nt: TGTGCCAGCAGTTGGGACAGATCAACTAATGAAAAACTGTTTTTT
CDR3aa: CASSWDRSTNEKLFF

j_gene: TRBJ2-7
abundance: .
v_gene: TRBV2
d_gene: .
CDR3nt: TGTGCCAGCAGTGGGAGCCGAGCATTCCGCCTTGATCTCTACGAGCAGTACTTC
CDR3aa: CASSGSRAFRLDLYEQYF

j_gene: TRBJ2-7
abundance: .
v_gene: TRBV27
d_gene: .
CDR3nt: TGTGCCAGCAGTTATGGGTACGGGGGAATCGTCTACGAGCAGTACTTC
CDR3aa: CASSYGYGGIVYEQYF

j_gene: TRBJ1-1
abundance: .
v_gene: TRBV7-3
d_gene: .
CDR3nt: TGTGCCAGCAGCTTAACACACGCGGGTATGAACACTGAAGCTTTCTTT
CDR3aa: CASSLTHAGMNTEAFF

j_gene: TRBJ2-1
abundance: once
v_gene: TRBV28
d_gene: TRBD2
CDR3nt: TGTGCCAGCAGGGGACTAGCGGGGGGCGGAAAGCAGTTCTTC
CDR3aa: CASRGLAGGGKQFF

j_gene: TRBJ1-1
abundance: .
v_gene: TRBV4-1
d_gene: .
CDR3nt: TGCGCCAGCAGCCAAGAAACAGGGCACACTGAAGCTTTCTTT
CDR3aa: CASSQETGHTEAFF

j_gene: TRBJ2-5
abundance: .
v_gene: TRBV25-1
d_gene: .
CDR3nt: TGTGCCAGCAGTGCGAGAGAGACCCAGTACTTC
CDR3aa: CASSARETQYF

j_gene: TRBJ2-7
abundance: .
v_gene: TRBV6-5
d_gene: .
CDR3nt: TGTGCCAGCAGTTCCACCGGGACAACTGGCAACGAGCAGTACTTC
CDR3aa: CASSSTGTTGNEQYF

j_gene: TRBJ1-2
abundance: .
v_gene: TRBV7-6
d_gene: .
CDR3nt: TGTGCCAGCAGCCCGGGGGGGTTCGCTAACTATGGCTACACCTTC
CDR3aa: CASSPGGFANYGYTF

j_gene: TRBJ2-2
abundance: .
v_gene: TRBV6-6
d_gene: TRBD1
CDR3nt: TGTGCCAGCAGTCCCGGGACAGTGAACACCGGGGAGCTGTTTTTT
CDR3aa: CASSPGTVNTGELFF

j_gene: TRBJ2-7
abundance: once
v_gene: TRBV11-2
d_gene: TRBD1
CDR3nt: TGTGCCAGCAGCCGGACAGGGGGAACGGGGGAGCAGTACTTC
CDR3aa: CASSRTGGTGEQYF

j_gene: TRBJ2-7
abundance: .
v_gene: TRBV5-6
d_gene: TRBD1
CDR3nt: TGTGCCAGCAGCCCGACAGGGGGCCACGAGCAGTACTTC
CDR3aa: CASSPTGGHEQYF

j_gene: TRBJ2-5
abundance: few
v_gene: TRBV14
d_gene: .
CDR3nt: TGTGCCAGCAGCCAACAGGGTTGGCAGACCCAGTACTTC
CDR3aa: CASSQQGWQTQYF

j_gene: TRBJ1-1
abundance: once
v_gene: TRBV19
d_gene: .
CDR3nt: TGTGCCAGCTACCCATCCGGGACACGCAAAGCTTTCTTT
CDR3aa: CASYPSGTRKAFF

j_gene: TRBJ2-5
abundance: .
v_gene: TRBV5-1
d_gene: .
CDR3nt: TGCGCCAGCAGCTTGACTCTTACTAGCCTGAGCGAGACCCAGTACTTC
CDR3aa: CASSLTLTSLSETQYF

j_gene: TRBJ2-3
abundance: .
v_gene: TRBV5-1
d_gene: TRBD2
CDR3nt: TGCGCCAGCAGGTTTAGCGGGGGTGCAGATACGCAGTATTTT
CDR3aa: CASRFSGGADTQYF

j_gene: TRBJ1-1
abundance: .
v_gene: TRBV30
d_gene: .
CDR3nt: TGTGCCTGGACGGGGATTGTCGACACTGAAGCTTTCTTT
CDR3aa: CAWTGIVDTEAFF

j_gene: TRBJ1-5
abundance: .
v_gene: TRBV10-1
d_gene: .
CDR3nt: TGCGCCAGCAGGAGGGTCGGGGAGAGCAATCAGCCCCAGCATTTT
CDR3aa: CASRRVGESNQPQHF

j_gene: TRBJ2-7
abundance: .
v_gene: TRBV28
d_gene: TRBD2
CDR3nt: TGTGCCAGCAGTCTAGGGACTAGCGGGGGGGATGGTGAGCAGTACTTC
CDR3aa: CASSLGTSGGDGEQYF

j_gene: TRBJ2-7
abundance: .
v_gene: TRBV11-2
d_gene: .
CDR3nt: TGTGCCAGCAGCCCCTCCGGCTACGAGCAGTACTTC
CDR3aa: CASSPSGYEQYF

j_gene: TRBJ1-5
abundance: .
v_gene: TRBV6-1
d_gene: .
CDR3nt: TGTGCCAGCATACACAGGGCGAGAAACAATCAGCCCCAGCATTTT
CDR3aa: CASIHRARNNQPQHF

j_gene: TRBJ2-7
abundance: few
v_gene: TRBV7-9
d_gene: TRBD2
CDR3nt: TGTTCCAGCAGCGGGGGCCCCTACGAGCAGTACTTC
CDR3aa: CSSSGGPYEQYF

j_gene: TRBJ2-7
abundance: .
v_gene: TRBV29-1
d_gene: TRBD2
CDR3nt: TGCAGCGTTTCTCCTAGCGGATTATACGAGCAGTACTTC
CDR3aa: CSVSPSGLYEQYF